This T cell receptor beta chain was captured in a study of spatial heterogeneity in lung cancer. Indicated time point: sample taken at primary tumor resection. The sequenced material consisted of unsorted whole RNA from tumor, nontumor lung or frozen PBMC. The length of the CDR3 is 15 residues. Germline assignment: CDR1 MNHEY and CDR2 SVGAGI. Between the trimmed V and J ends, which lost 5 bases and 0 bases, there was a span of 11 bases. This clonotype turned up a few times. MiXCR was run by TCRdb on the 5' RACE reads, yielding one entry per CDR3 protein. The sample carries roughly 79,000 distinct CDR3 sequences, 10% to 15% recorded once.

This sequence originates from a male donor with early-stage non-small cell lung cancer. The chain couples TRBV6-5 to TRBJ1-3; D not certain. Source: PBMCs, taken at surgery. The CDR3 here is CASSRTENSGNTIYF. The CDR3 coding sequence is TGTGCCAGCAGTAGGACGGAAAACTCTGGAAACACCATATATTTT.